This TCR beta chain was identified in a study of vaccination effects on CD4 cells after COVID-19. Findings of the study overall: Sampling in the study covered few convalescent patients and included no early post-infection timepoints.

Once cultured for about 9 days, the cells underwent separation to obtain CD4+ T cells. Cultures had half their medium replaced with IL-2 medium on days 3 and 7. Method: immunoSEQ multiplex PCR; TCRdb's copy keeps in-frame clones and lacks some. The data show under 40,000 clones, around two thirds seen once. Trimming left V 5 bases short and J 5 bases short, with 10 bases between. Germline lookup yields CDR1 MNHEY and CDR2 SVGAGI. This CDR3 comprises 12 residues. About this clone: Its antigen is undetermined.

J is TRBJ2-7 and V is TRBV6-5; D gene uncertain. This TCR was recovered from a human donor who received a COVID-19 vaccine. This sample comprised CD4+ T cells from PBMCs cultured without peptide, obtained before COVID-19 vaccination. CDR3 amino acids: CASSNIANEQYF. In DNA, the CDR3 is TGTGCCAGCAGTAATATCGCGAACGAGCAGTACTTC.